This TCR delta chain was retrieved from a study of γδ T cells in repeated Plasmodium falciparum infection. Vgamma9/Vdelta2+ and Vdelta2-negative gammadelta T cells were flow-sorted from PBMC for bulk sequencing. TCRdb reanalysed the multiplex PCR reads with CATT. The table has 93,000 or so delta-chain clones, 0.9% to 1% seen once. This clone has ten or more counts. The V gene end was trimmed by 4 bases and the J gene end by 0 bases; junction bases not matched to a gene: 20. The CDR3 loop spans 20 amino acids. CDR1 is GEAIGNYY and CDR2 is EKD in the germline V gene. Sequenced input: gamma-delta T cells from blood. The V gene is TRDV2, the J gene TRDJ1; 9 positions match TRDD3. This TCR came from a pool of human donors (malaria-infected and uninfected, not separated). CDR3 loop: CACDTILGDSAPIYTDKLIF. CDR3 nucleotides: TGTGCCTGTGATACAATCCTGGGGGATTCAGCCCCAATCTACACCGATAAACTCATCTTT.